This T cell receptor (beta chain) was found in a study of technical replicates of blood from a few donors. V was trimmed by 1 base and J by 0 bases, leaving 9 bases between them. The CDR3 totals 15 residues. Per the germline V gene, CDR1 is SEHNR and CDR2 is FQNEAQ (reference sequence). The method was immunoSEQ multiplex PCR; TCRdb's version includes in-frame clones alone and lacks a portion of them. The table includes nearly 70,000 clones, roughly 90% detected once. The sequencing sample was made of PBMCs. This chain uses TRBV7-9 with TRBJ1-2; unclear D gene. The sequence was obtained from a human donor in good health. Some clones in this sample may be carry-over from other donors' samples. Written as DNA, the CDR3 is TGTGCCAGCAGCTTAGGAGGGCTAGCTAACTATGGCTACACCTTC. Residues: CASSLGGLANYGYTF.